Each of the 11 T cell receptor beta chains below was sequenced from the same sample in a study of CD4 T cells in relation to SARS-CoV-2 and coronaviruses. The unexposed donors gave CD4+ T cells in 2011-2018, prior to COVID-19. Repertoires were generated with immunoSEQ multiplex PCR, while TCRdb's copy carries only in-frame clones and drops some. The table lists roughly 68,000 clones, approximately 93% of them singletons, with under 0.25% in the top ten. The material sequenced was naive CD4+ T cells from PBMCs. This sample's subset: naive CD4+ T cells isolated by negative enrichment. These receptors were obtained from a human donor in good health.

The chain joins TRBV19 to TRBJ1-4; unclear D gene. This CDR3 region has 14 residues. The V end lost 5 bases, the J end lost 0 bases, and 7 bases lay between the germline ends. CDR1 and CDR2 (germline): LNHDA, SQIVND (reference sequence). In nucleotides, the CDR3 is TGTGCCAGTAGTCAATCGGCAACTAATGAAAAACTGTTTTTT. It codes for CASSQSATNEKLFF. Looking up the rest from reference TRBV19 and TRBJ1-4 gives the full variable domain: DGGITQSPKYLFRKEGQNVTLSCEQNLNHDAMYWYRQDPGQGLRLIYYSQIVNDFQKGDIAEGYSVSREKKESFPLTVTSAQKNPTAFYLCASSQSATNEKLFFGSGTQLSVL.

V gene TRBV6-6 combines with J gene TRBJ2-3; D is perhaps TRBD1 (5 bases). This CDR3 has 14 residues. The germline V gene encodes CDR1 MNHNY and CDR2 SVGAGI (reference sequence). V lost 5 bases, J lost 3 bases, and 12 bases lay in between. The CDR3, as DNA: TGTGCCAGCAGTAACCCAGGGTTTACAGATACGCAGTATTTT. Its translation: CASSNPGFTDTQYF.

V and J are TRBV27 and TRBJ1-6; perhaps TRBD1 as D (6 bases). The CDR3 runs to 18 residues. Trimming shortened V by 6 bases and J by 0 bases, and 18 bases separated the two germline ends. Per the germline V gene, CDR1 is MNHEY and CDR2 is SMNVEV (reference sequence). The CDR3: CASSMGPGGSSYNSPLHF. The CDR3 DNA sequence: TGTGCCAGCAGCATGGGCCCGGGGGGCAGCTCCTATAATTCACCCCTCCACTTT.

The chain uses TRBV5-4 and TRBJ1-2; a weak D match, TRBD1 (5 bases). Germline assignment: CDR1 SGHNT and CDR2 YYREEE (reference sequence). V lost 0 bases to trimming and J lost 6 bases, with 12 bases between them. The CDR3 totals 14 residues. The CDR3 DNA is TGTGCCAGCAGCTTGGCGATCAGGGCCGATGGCTACACCTTC. Translation: CASSLAIRADGYTF.

The chain uses TRBV5-1 and TRBJ1-3; 7 bases fit TRBD1. The CDR3 totals 13 residues. V shed 4 bases and J 8 bases; nucleotides not matched to a gene: 6. Germline CDR1 is SGHRS and CDR2 is YFSETQ. CDR3 loop: CASSPDRLDTIYF. In DNA, the CDR3 is TGCGCCAGCAGCCCGGACAGGCTAGACACCATATATTTT.

The CDR3 coding sequence is TGTGCCAGCAGTAAACCGGGACAGGGTGGCGAGCAGTACTTC. It translates to CASSKPGQGGEQYF. This chain links TRBV5-4 with TRBJ2-7; TRBD1 matches at 9 bases. Germline assignment: CDR1 SGHNT and CDR2 YYREEE (reference sequence). V dropped 5 bases and J dropped 6; count of bases not matched to a gene: 9. The CDR3 is 14 residues long.

The V gene is TRBV7-8, the J gene TRBJ2-7, with a tentative D call TRBD1 (5 bases). V lost 5 bases to trimming and J lost 3 bases, with 11 bases between them. Germline V lookup: CDR1 SGHVS, CDR2 FQNEAQ. The CDR3 extends over 13 amino acids. As DNA, the CDR3 is TGTGCCAGCAGCCAACCCGACAGCTACGAGCAGTACTTC. It is translated as CASSQPDSYEQYF.

The chain uses TRBV11-2 and TRBJ2-7; D remains unclear. Germline-derived CDR1 and CDR2 are SGHAT and FQNNGV. The CDR3 consists of 14 residues. With 1 base removed from V and 2 bases from J, the gap between germline ends came to 9 bases. CDR3 bases: TGTGCCAGCAGCTTAGTTGGACCACCCTACGAGCAGTACTTC. Its translation: CASSLVGPPYEQYF.

DNA for the CDR3: TGTGCCAGCAGATTGGGACAGTACTACGAGCAGTACTTC. It codes for CASRLGQYYEQYF. The chain links TRBV6-5 to TRBJ2-7; TRBD1 matches 7 bases. The CDR3 is made up of 13 amino acids. V lost 6 bases, J lost 3 bases, and 5 bases stayed unmatched. Germline V gene data show CDR1 as MNHEY and CDR2 as SVGAGI.

The chain links TRBV28 to TRBJ1-2; 7 bases are shared with TRBD1. Germline V gives CDR1 MDHEN, CDR2 SYDVKM. V dropped 6 bases and J dropped 7; count of bases not matched to a gene: 14. The CDR3 length is 15 residues. The DNA of the CDR3 is TGTGCCAGCAGGCGGGGACAGTCTAAAACCCCTGGCTACACCTTC. Protein: CASRRGQSKTPGYTF.

The rearrangement links TRBV7-9 to TRBJ2-1; weak D call: TRBD2 (6 bases). V lost 5 bases, J lost 7 bases, and 18 bases lay in between. Germline V gene lookup returns CDR1 SEHNR and CDR2 FQNEAQ (reference sequence). This CDR3 is 15 amino acids long. The CDR3 DNA sequence: TGTGCCAGCAGCCCACCCGGGACTCGGGGGAATGAGCAGTTCTTC. Translated: CASSPPGTRGNEQFF.